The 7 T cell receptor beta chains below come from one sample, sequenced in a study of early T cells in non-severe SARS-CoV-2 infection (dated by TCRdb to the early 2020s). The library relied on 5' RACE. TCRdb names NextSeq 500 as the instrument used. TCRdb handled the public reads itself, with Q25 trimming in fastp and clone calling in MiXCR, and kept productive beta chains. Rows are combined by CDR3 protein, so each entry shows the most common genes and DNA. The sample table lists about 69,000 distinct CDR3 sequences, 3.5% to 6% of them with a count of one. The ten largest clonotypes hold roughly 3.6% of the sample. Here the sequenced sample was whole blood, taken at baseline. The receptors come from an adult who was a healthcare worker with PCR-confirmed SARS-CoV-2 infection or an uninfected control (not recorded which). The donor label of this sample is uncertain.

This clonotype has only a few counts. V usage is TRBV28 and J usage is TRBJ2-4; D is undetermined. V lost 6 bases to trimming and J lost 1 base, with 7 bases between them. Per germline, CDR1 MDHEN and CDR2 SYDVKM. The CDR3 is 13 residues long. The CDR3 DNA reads TGTGCCAGCAGGTCGGCGGCCAAAAACATTCAGTACTTC. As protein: CASRSAAKNIQYF. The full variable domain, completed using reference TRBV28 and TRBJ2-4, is DVKVTQSSRYLVKRTGEKVFLECVQDMDHENMFWYRQDPGLGLRLIYFSYDVKMKEKGDIPEGYSVSREKKERFSLILESASTNQTSMYLCASRSAAKNIQYFGAGTRLSVL.

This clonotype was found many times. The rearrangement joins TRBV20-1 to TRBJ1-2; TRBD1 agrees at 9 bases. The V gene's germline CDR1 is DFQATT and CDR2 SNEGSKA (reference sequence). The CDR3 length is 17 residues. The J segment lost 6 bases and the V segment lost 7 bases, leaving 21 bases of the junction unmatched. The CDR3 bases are TGCAGTGTTCCGGGACAGGGAAAATCAGCAAGGGGCCATGGCTACACCTTC. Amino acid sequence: CSVPGQGKSARGHGYTF.

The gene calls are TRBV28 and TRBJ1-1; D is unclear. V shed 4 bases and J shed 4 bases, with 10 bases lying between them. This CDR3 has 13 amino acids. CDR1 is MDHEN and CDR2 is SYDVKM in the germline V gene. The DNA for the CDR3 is TGTGCCAGCAGTTCGGGCAGTGGCACTGAAGCTTTCTTT. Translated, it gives CASSSGSGTEAFF.

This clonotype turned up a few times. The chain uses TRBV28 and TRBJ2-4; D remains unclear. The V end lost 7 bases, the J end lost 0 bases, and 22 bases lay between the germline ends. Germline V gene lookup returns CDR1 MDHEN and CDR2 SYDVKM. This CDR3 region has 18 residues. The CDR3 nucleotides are TGTGCCAGCACCCCGACTCAGTTAAGATCCTTAGCCAAAAACATTCAGTACTTC. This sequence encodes CASTPTQLRSLAKNIQYF.

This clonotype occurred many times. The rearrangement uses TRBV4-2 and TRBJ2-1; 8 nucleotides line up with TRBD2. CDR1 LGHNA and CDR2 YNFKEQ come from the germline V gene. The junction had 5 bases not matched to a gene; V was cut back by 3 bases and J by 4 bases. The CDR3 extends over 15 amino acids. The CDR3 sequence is CASSHSGGPYNEQFF. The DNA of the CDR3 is TGTGCCAGCAGCCACTCGGGGGGGCCTTACAATGAGCAGTTCTTC.

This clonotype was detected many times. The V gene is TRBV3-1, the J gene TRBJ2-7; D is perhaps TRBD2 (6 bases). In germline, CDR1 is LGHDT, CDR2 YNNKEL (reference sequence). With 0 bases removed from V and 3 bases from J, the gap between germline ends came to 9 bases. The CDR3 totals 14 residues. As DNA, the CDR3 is TGTGCCAGCAGCCAAGATTGGGGGGTCTACGAGCAGTACTTC. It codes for CASSQDWGVYEQYF.

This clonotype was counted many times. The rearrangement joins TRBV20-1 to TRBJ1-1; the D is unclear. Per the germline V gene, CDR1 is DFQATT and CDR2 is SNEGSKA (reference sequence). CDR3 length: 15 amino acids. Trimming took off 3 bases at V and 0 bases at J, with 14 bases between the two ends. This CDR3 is CSASEGRRMNTEAFF. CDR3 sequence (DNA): TGCAGTGCTAGTGAGGGTCGGAGAATGAACACTGAAGCTTTCTTT.